Listed below are T cell receptor beta chains from one sample, sequenced in a study of blood T cell repertoires in COVID-19. Only in-frame clones appear in the TCRdb table, and some are missing; sequencing was by immunoSEQ multiplex PCR. The data show 250,000 to 350,000 clones, roughly 83% seen once. Sequences were obtained from peripheral blood. The receptors were gathered from a human donor with COVID-19, enrolled during active disease. The donor label of this sample is uncertain. CDR3s include the opening cysteine and the closing phenylalanine or tryptophan. The D gene is left open where the match is weak. A row's size may be missing; if present it is once, few, many or a size class.

. once TRBJ1-1 TRBV6-2/TRBV6-3 CASSAGTRGTEAFF TGTGCCAGCAGTGCCGGGACAAGGGGCACTGAAGCTTTCTTT
. . TRBJ2-1 TRBV10-1 CASSEEGVDNEQFF TGCGCCAGCAGTGAGGAGGGAGTTGACAATGAGCAGTTCTTC
TRBD1 . TRBJ2-2 TRBV5-1 CASSKRQGDPGELFF TGCGCCAGCAGCAAGAGACAGGGGGATCCCGGGGAGCTGTTTTTT
TRBD2 . TRBJ2-1 TRBV29-1 CSVTSGSGEQFF TGCAGCGTTACTAGCGGGAGTGGTGAGCAGTTCTTC
TRBD1 . TRBJ2-1 TRBV6-2/TRBV6-3 CASSSGTVNNEQFF TGTGCCAGCAGTTCCGGGACAGTCAACAATGAGCAGTTCTTC
TRBD2 once TRBJ2-7 TRBV18 CASSPGLAGVQNYEQYF TGTGCCAGCTCACCGGGACTAGCGGGAGTCCAGAACTACGAGCAGTACTTC
. . TRBJ1-2 TRBV7-9 CASSPGRTPYGYTF TGTGCCAGCAGCCCCGGGCGGACACCTTATGGCTACACCTTC
TRBD1 . TRBJ1-1 TRBV5-1 CASSYRQGGSTEAFF TGCGCCAGCAGCTATAGACAGGGGGGGAGTACTGAAGCTTTCTTT
. . TRBJ2-7 TRBV5-8 CASSFGGSYEQYF TGTGCCAGCAGCTTCGGTGGTTCCTACGAGCAGTACTTC
. . TRBJ1-5 TRBV30 CAWSFGGQISNQPQHF TGTGCCTGGAGTTTTGGGGGACAAATAAGCAATCAGCCCCAGCATTTT
. few TRBJ2-7 TRBV28 CASSLPLEVLSSYEQYF TGTGCCAGCAGTCTCCCCTTGGAGGTACTAAGCTCCTACGAGCAGTACTTC
TRBD2 few TRBJ2-3 TRBV28 CASRTTSGRVLDTQYF TGTGCCAGCAGAACGACTAGCGGGAGAGTGTTAGATACGCAGTATTTT
. once TRBJ1-2 TRBV27 CASSQNRDFTTNYGYTF TGTGCCAGCAGTCAAAACCGGGACTTTACTACTAACTATGGCTACACCTTC
. . TRBJ2-2 TRBV9 CASSLTAGTGELFF TGTGCCAGCAGCTTAACGGCGGGCACCGGGGAGCTGTTTTTT
TRBD2 . TRBJ2-7 TRBV6-2/TRBV6-3 CASSSRTSGSGAYEQYF TGTGCCAGCAGTTCTAGGACTAGCGGGAGTGGGGCCTACGAGCAGTACTTC
. . TRBJ2-3 TRBV19 CASRTASTDTQYF TGTGCCAGTAGGACAGCTAGCACAGATACGCAGTATTTT
TRBD2 . TRBJ2-3 TRBV28 CASSFGGVADTQYF TGTGCCAGCAGTTTTGGGGGGGTTGCAGATACGCAGTATTTT
TRBD2 . TRBJ2-3 TRBV12-3/TRBV12-4 CASSFESSGSQYF TGTGCCAGCAGTTTCGAGTCTAGCGGGAGTCAGTATTTT
TRBD1 . TRBJ1-5 TRBV19 CASSTTGSNQPQHF TGTGCCAGTAGCACGACAGGGAGCAATCAGCCCCAGCATTTT
. . TRBJ1-4 TRBV18 CASSPALRGEKLFF TGTGCCAGCTCACCCGCTTTGAGGGGGGAAAAACTGTTTTTT
. . TRBJ2-2 TRBV3-1/TRBV3-2 CASSQIANTGELFF TGTGCCAGCAGCCAAATCGCGAACACCGGGGAGCTGTTTTTT
. few TRBJ2-7 TRBV29-1 CSAEGQSYEQYF TGCAGCGCGGAGGGACAGTCGTACGAGCAGTACTTC
. few TRBJ1-6 TRBV28 CASREADSPLHF TGTGCCAGCCGAGAAGCCGATTCACCCCTCCACTTT
TRBD2 . TRBJ2-7 TRBV6-5 CASSPVLAAREQYF TGTGCCAGCAGTCCCGTCCTAGCGGCCCGAGAGCAGTACTTC
TRBD2 . TRBJ2-7 TRBV28 CASRGGLAAYEQYF TGTGCCAGCAGGGGCGGACTAGCGGCCTACGAGCAGTACTTC
TRBD1 . TRBJ1-6 TRBV7-8 CASSPWTGGSALHF TGTGCCAGCAGCCCTTGGACAGGGGGCTCGGCCCTCCACTTT
TRBD2 . TRBJ2-7 TRBV7-2 CASSLGLARNSYEQYF TGTGCCAGCAGCCTCGGACTAGCAAGGAACTCCTACGAGCAGTACTTC
. . TRBJ1-1 TRBV29-1 CSVEFVGGAAEAFF TGCAGCGTTGAGTTTGTGGGGGGGGCTGCTGAAGCTTTCTTT
. . TRBJ2-3 TRBV28 CASSAISGSPDTQYF TGTGCCAGCAGTGCCATTAGCGGATCCCCGGATACGCAGTATTTT
. . TRBJ1-3 TRBV28 CASSPQFGASGNTIYF TGTGCCAGCAGTCCTCAATTTGGGGCCAGCGGAAACACCATATATTTT
. . TRBJ1-3 TRBV19 CASSIAVRRTIYF TGTGCCAGTAGTATCGCAGTCCGGCGGACCATATATTTT
. . TRBJ1-1 TRBV28 CASSFRGLPGAFF TGTGCCAGCAGTTTCCGCGGCCTTCCGGGGGCTTTCTTT
. once TRBJ2-3 TRBV13 CASSAAGSASSTDTQYF TGTGCCAGCAGCGCGGCGGGTAGCGCCTCTAGCACAGATACGCAGTATTTT
TRBD2 . TRBJ2-7 TRBV19 CASSSSREAYEQYF TGTGCCAGTAGTTCTTCTCGGGAGGCCTACGAGCAGTACTTC
TRBD1 . TRBJ1-5 TRBV28 CASSTSGTGSQPQHF TGTGCCAGCAGTACCTCCGGGACAGGGTCCCAGCCCCAGCATTTT
. . TRBJ1-6 TRBV19 CASSPTGGGESPLHF TGTGCCAGTAGTCCGACGGGGGGGGGCGAATCACCCCTCCACTTT
TRBD1 . TRBJ1-1 TRBV7-2 CASSLAGQGGTEAFF TGTGCCAGCAGCTTAGCTGGACAGGGTGGGACTGAAGCTTTCTTT
. . TRBJ1-1 TRBV7-2 CASSLRQTRNTEAFF TGTGCCAGCAGCCTCCGACAAACCCGGAACACTGAAGCTTTCTTT
. . TRBJ2-7 TRBV7-2 CASSPTGIYSYEQYF TGTGCCAGCAGCCCGACAGGTATTTATTCCTACGAGCAGTACTTC
. few TRBJ2-5 TRBV12-5 CASGLWEEYQETQYF TGTGCTAGTGGTTTGTGGGAGGAGTACCAAGAGACCCAGTACTTC
. . TRBJ2-7 TRBV7-3 CASSLGSSGEQYF TGTGCCAGCAGCTTAGGATCTTCGGGAGAGCAGTACTTC
. . TRBJ2-7 TRBV29-1 CSVRGVSREQYF TGCAGCGTTCGGGGAGTATCACGGGAGCAGTACTTC
TRBD1 few TRBJ2-2 TRBV27 CASSNGRDRVETGELFF TGTGCCAGCAGTAATGGGCGGGACAGGGTCGAAACCGGGGAGCTGTTTTTT
. . TRBJ1-4 TRBV28 CASSFRLEEKLFF TGTGCCAGCAGTTTTAGACTGGAGGAAAAACTGTTTTTT
TRBD1 . TRBJ1-5 TRBV7-2 CASSTSGTAIVSNQPQHF TGTGCCAGCAGCACCTCCGGGACAGCTATAGTTAGCAATCAGCCCCAGCATTTT
. . TRBJ1-5 TRBV11-1 CASSVDYNQPQHF TGTGCCAGCAGCGTAGATTACAATCAGCCCCAGCATTTT
. once TRBJ2-7 TRBV5-1 CASSRDSQTYEQYF TGCGCCAGCAGCCGGGACTCCCAAACCTACGAGCAGTACTTC
TRBD1 . TRBJ1-2 TRBV28 CASSFMGQGFAYGYTF TGTGCCAGCAGTTTTATGGGACAGGGGTTCGCCTATGGCTACACCTTC
TRBD1 few TRBJ1-2 TRBV6-2/TRBV6-3 CASSLNRDREGGYTF TGTGCCAGCAGCTTGAACCGGGACAGGGAGGGCGGCTACACCTTC
. . TRBJ2-5 TRBV6-5 CASRFSGGETQYF TGTGCCAGCAGATTCTCGGGGGGCGAGACCCAGTACTTC
TRBD1 . TRBJ1-2 TRBV6-5 CASSRDRMSYGYTF TGTGCCAGCAGCCGGGACAGGATGAGCTATGGCTACACCTTC
TRBD2 . TRBJ2-7 TRBV3-1/TRBV3-2 CASSQDVLAGSYEQYF TGTGCCAGCAGCCAAGATGTACTAGCGGGCTCCTACGAGCAGTACTTC